This T cell receptor (beta chain) came from a study of T-cell memory formation after mild COVID-19. Study-wide results and caveats: Among clones contracting day 15 to 85, CD4/CD8 was balanced, whereas later expanders leaned CD4+.

Trimming stripped 4 bases from V and 5 bases from J, with 23 bases between. Per germline, CDR1 SQVTM and CDR2 ANQGSEA. The CDR3 loop spans 16 amino acids. This clonotype has just a few counts. No antigen is known for it. From the 5' RACE reads, TCRdb called clonotypes with MiXCR, one entry per CDR3 protein. The table lists roughly 450,000 distinct CDR3 sequences, about a sixth of them singletons, with roughly 21% in the top ten. Sequencing was performed on PBMCs or a T cell subset sorted from them (not recorded which). V is TRBV29-1 and J is TRBJ1-1, with D possibly being TRBD1 (5 bases). This sequence originates from a man aged 18 to 29 who had mild COVID-19 (a few samples of this study predate the infection). Cell type and time point are not known. CDR3 residues: CSVATQAWGSGTEAFF. CDR3 nucleotides: TGCAGCGTTGCTACCCAAGCTTGGGGTTCAGGGACTGAAGCTTTCTTT.